The rows below give T cell receptor beta chains drawn from one sample of a study of preoperative IRX-2 immunotherapy in early breast cancer. Profiled with immunoSEQ multiplex PCR; TCRdb holds only in-frame clones, not every one. The table lists approximately 98,000 clones, about nine tenths of them singletons. The sample in question was tumor tissue, obtained after IRX-2 immunotherapy. The receptors come from a human donor with breast cancer. CDR3s include the opening cysteine and the closing phenylalanine or tryptophan. A D gene is named only where the DNA matches it firmly. Expanded clones are given a class, and other clones once, few, many or no size at all.

TRBJ2-2	once	TRBV19	.	TGTGCCAGTCTCAGGGGGAACACCGGGGAGCTGTTTTTT	CASLRGNTGELFF
TRBJ1-1	.	TRBV15	.	TGTGCCACCAGCAGAGATAGGAAAAATGAAGCTTTCTTT	CATSRDRKNEAFF
TRBJ2-3	.	TRBV6-8	.	TGTGCCAGCAGTTACCGGGCAGCAGATACGCAGTATTTT	CASSYRAADTQYF
TRBJ1-5	.	TRBV18	TRBD1	TGTGCCAGCTCACCGGGACAGCACAATCAGCCCCAGCATTTT	CASSPGQHNQPQHF
TRBJ1-5	.	TRBV11-3	.	TGTGCCAGCAGCCGGTCGGGGGTAGATCAGCCCCAGCATTTT	CASSRSGVDQPQHF
TRBJ2-1	.	TRBV10-2	.	TGCGCCAGCAGTGAGTCAGGCATCATCTACAATGAGCAGTTCTTC	CASSESGIIYNEQFF
TRBJ1-2	.	TRBV30	.	TGTGCCTGGAGTTCTTGGGGCTATGGCTACACCTTC	CAWSSWGYGYTF
TRBJ2-5	.	TRBV5-1	TRBD1	TGCGCCAGCAGCACCCAAGGGACAGCCCAAGAGACCCAGTACTTC	CASSTQGTAQETQYF
TRBJ2-7	.	TRBV6-8	.	TGTGCCAGCAGCCTATTGGGGTTCTCCTACGAGCAGTACTTC	CASSLLGFSYEQYF
TRBJ2-2	once	TRBV28	TRBD1	TGTGCCAGCAGTTTTGTGGGTGGGGACAGGGGGTACACCGGGGAGCTGTTTTTT	CASSFVGGDRGYTGELFF
TRBJ1-2	.	TRBV28	TRBD1	TGTGCCAGCAGTCCGACAGGGGGCAACTATGGCTACACCTTC	CASSPTGGNYGYTF
TRBJ1-1	once	TRBV28	.	TGTGCCAGCAGTTTAGAGAAGAGTGAAGCTTTCTTT	CASSLEKSEAFF
TRBJ2-5	medium-sized	TRBV11-3	TRBD1	TGTGCCAGCAGCTCGGACAGGGGTTGGGAGACCCAGTACTTC	CASSSDRGWETQYF
TRBJ2-7	few	TRBV7-2	.	TGTGCCAGCAGCCCCCTAGCAGTGGGCGGCGAGCAGTACTTC	CASSPLAVGGEQYF
TRBJ1-4	.	TRBV28	.	TGTGCCAGCAGTTCAAAGGGGGGGAAACTGTTTTTT	CASSSKGGKLFF
TRBJ2-7	.	TRBV29-1	TRBD1	TGCAGCGCTTACAGGGGCCCCTACGAGCAGTACTTC	CSAYRGPYEQYF
TRBJ2-3	.	TRBV5-1	.	TGCGCCAGCAGCTTGGGACTAGACATCGACACGCAGTATTTT	CASSLGLDIDTQYF
TRBJ2-2	.	TRBV5-1	.	TGCGCCAGCAGCTTGTCCGCGGGACAGAAAACAACCGGGGAGCTGTTTTTT	CASSLSAGQKTTGELFF
TRBJ1-4	.	TRBV19	.	TGTGCCAGTAGTATCAATCCTAAGGGGGGTGAAAAACTGTTTTTT	CASSINPKGGEKLFF
TRBJ2-3	.	TRBV19	TRBD1	TGTGCCAGTAGTTACCGGACAGGGCACACAGATACGCAGTATTTT	CASSYRTGHTDTQYF
TRBJ2-7	many	TRBV11-3	TRBD1	TGTGCCAGCAGCACAGGAGGGACAGGAGGCCGGGAGCAGTACTTC	CASSTGGTGGREQYF
TRBJ1-1	.	TRBV29-1	.	TGCAGCGTTAGCAAGATGAACACTGAAGCTTTCTTT	CSVSKMNTEAFF
TRBJ2-1	.	TRBV2	TRBD2	TGTGCCAGCAGGGGGGAGGGGACTAGCGTCAACAATGAGCAGTTCTTC	CASRGEGTSVNNEQFF
TRBJ1-5	.	TRBV18	TRBD1	TGTGCCAGCTCAACGAAGACAGGGGGCAATCAGCCCCAGCATTTT	CASSTKTGGNQPQHF
TRBJ2-2	.	TRBV11-3	TRBD2	TGTGCCAGCAGCCAGCGGACTAGCGGGAACACCGGGGAGCTGTTTTTT	CASSQRTSGNTGELFF
TRBJ2-7	.	TRBV6-7	TRBD1	TGTGCCAGCAGAGGGACAGGGGGCTACGAGCAGTACTTC	CASRGTGGYEQYF
TRBJ2-2	.	TRBV5-1	.	TGCGCCAGCACCTCCTCCCCGGATTCCGGGGAGCTGTTTTTT	CASTSSPDSGELFF
TRBJ2-1	.	TRBV29-1	TRBD1	TGCAGCGTTGGAAGGACAGGGGCCCACAATGAGCAGTTCTTC	CSVGRTGAHNEQFF
TRBJ2-7	few	TRBV18	.	TGTGCCAGCTCACGCGACACCGGATACGAGCAGTACTTC	CASSRDTGYEQYF
TRBJ2-4	.	TRBV19	TRBD2	TGTGCCAGTAGTCAATCGACTAGCGGGGGGGCCGGAACCAAAAACATTCAGTACTTC	CASSQSTSGGAGTKNIQYF
TRBJ2-5	few	TRBV7-7	.	TGTGCCAGCAGCCATAGACTATTAACGGGGGAGACCCAGTACTTC	CASSHRLLTGETQYF
TRBJ1-5	.	TRBV19	.	TGTGCCAGTACCGCCCCTGGCAATCAGCCCCAGCATTTT	CASTAPGNQPQHF
TRBJ1-1	.	TRBV5-1	.	TGCGCCAGCAGCACCACCCGGACGGGGGACACGGAAGCTTTCTTT	CASSTTRTGDTEAFF
TRBJ1-1	few	TRBV6-8	.	TGTGCCAGCACCGACAAAAGTGGCACTGAAGCTTTCTTT	CASTDKSGTEAFF
TRBJ1-3	.	TRBV7-6	.	TGTGCCAGCAGCTTGGGATCCAACTCTGGAAACACCATATATTTT	CASSLGSNSGNTIYF
TRBJ2-3	.	TRBV30	TRBD1	TGTGCCTGGAGTGAAGGGGGCTCAGATACGCAGTATTTT	CAWSEGGSDTQYF
TRBJ1-3	few	TRBV11-3	TRBD1	TGTGCCAGCAGCTTCCTAAACGCAGGGGGTATTTTGGACACCATATATTTT	CASSFLNAGGILDTIYF
TRBJ1-5	.	TRBV14	.	TGTGCCAGCAGCCCTAGACAGCCAGCTATCAATCAGCCCCAGCATTTT	CASSPRQPAINQPQHF
TRBJ2-7	.	TRBV12-5	TRBD2	TGTGCTAGTGGTCTTCGACTAGCGGGTTATCCGGGCCAAATCTACGAGCAGTACTTC	CASGLRLAGYPGQIYEQYF
TRBJ2-5	.	TRBV7-1	.	TGTGCCAGCAGCTTAGCAGCAGGGTGGCAAGAGACCCAGTACTTC	CASSLAAGWQETQYF
TRBJ2-1	.	TRBV7-2	TRBD2	TGTGCCAGCAGTACGACCGGGACTAGCAGAGTGAATGAGCAGTTCTTC	CASSTTGTSRVNEQFF
TRBJ2-2	.	TRBV7-1	TRBD2	TGTGCCAGCAGCGCCAGCGGGGTATTGTTCGCCGGGGAGCTGTTTTTT	CASSASGVLFAGELFF
TRBJ1-2	few	TRBV19	TRBD1	TGTGCCAGTAGAGACAGGGCTGGCGATGGCTACACCTTC	CASRDRAGDGYTF
TRBJ2-2	.	TRBV5-1	TRBD1	TGCGCCAGCAGCAGATTACAGGGGGCGGCCGGGGAGCTGTTTTTT	CASSRLQGAAGELFF
TRBJ1-1	.	TRBV30	TRBD1	TGTGCCTGGAGCCCCGGGACAGCGGGTACTGAAGCTTTCTTT	CAWSPGTAGTEAFF
TRBJ2-1	.	TRBV5-1	TRBD1	TGCGCCAGCAGCTCACACCGGGACAGGGGGGACAATGAGCAGTTCTTC	CASSSHRDRGDNEQFF
TRBJ1-2	.	TRBV5-1	TRBD1	TGCGCCAGCAGCCCTACAGGGGAAAACTATGGCTACACCTTC	CASSPTGENYGYTF
TRBJ1-3	few	TRBV14	.	TGTGCCAGCAGCTGGAGGGGAGAAAACACCATATATTTT	CASSWRGENTIYF
TRBJ1-1	.	TRBV30	.	TGTGCCTGGTGTCCGGGGTCGGACACTGAAGCTTTCTTT	CAWCPGSDTEAFF
TRBJ1-1	.	TRBV19	.	TGTGCCAGTAGTATAAAGTCAGTGACAGGAGCGAACACTGAAGCTTTCTTT	CASSIKSVTGANTEAFF
TRBJ1-6	.	TRBV19	.	TGTGCCAGTAGTCGCCGACAGAGCTCCTATAATTCACCCCTCCACTTT	CASSRRQSSYNSPLHF
TRBJ2-2	.	TRBV16	.	TGTGCCAGCAGCCAATCTTACACGGGAATGACCGGGGAGCTGTTTTTT	CASSQSYTGMTGELFF
TRBJ1-1	.	TRBV6-8	.	TGTGCCATCAGTGTTCAGGGGAACACTGAAGCTTTCTTT	CAISVQGNTEAFF
TRBJ1-3	.	TRBV11-3	.	TGTGCCAGCAGCTTAGTATCCGGGATTGTCTCTGGAAACACCATATATTTT	CASSLVSGIVSGNTIYF
TRBJ2-4	.	TRBV5-1	.	TGCGCCAGCAGCTTGGGGGGGAGAGAAGGTTTCCCCATTATAAACATTCAGTACTTC	CASSLGGREGFPIINIQYF
TRBJ1-6	.	TRBV19	TRBD1	TGTGCCAGTAGTATCCGGACAGGGGCTAACAATTCACCCCTCCACTTT	CASSIRTGANNSPLHF
TRBJ2-1	.	TRBV5-1	.	TGCGCCAGCAGCTTAGGGCAGGCGGTGTTGAATGAGCAGTTCTTC	CASSLGQAVLNEQFF
TRBJ1-5	once	TRBV5-1	TRBD1	TGCGCCAGCAGCTCCGGGACAGGGGACGGCAATCAGCCCCAGCATTTT	CASSSGTGDGNQPQHF
TRBJ1-3	.	TRBV10-2	.	TGCGCCAGCAGCCCCTTCACAGGCTCTGGAAACACCATATATTTT	CASSPFTGSGNTIYF
TRBJ1-1	.	TRBV30	.	TGTGCCTGGATGGGGACACTGAACACTGAAGCTTTCTTT	CAWMGTLNTEAFF